This TCR beta chain originates from a study of CD8+CD57+ T cells in acquired aplastic anemia. In the study overall: Sorted CD4+ and CD8+ cell DNA averaged roughly 3.2 ug. Read counts for CD4+ cells (from healthy donors) averaged around 10 million.

The template for TCR beta VDJ and CDR3 sequence profiling was genomic DNA. TCRdb reanalysed the reads using MiXCR and keeps one entry per CDR3 protein. The table has hundreds of thousands of distinct CDR3 sequences, around 68% seen once; the top ten hold 4%. As for this clonotype: Its cognate antigen is unknown. A read error is likely, as this CDR3 ends without the conserved phenylalanine or tryptophan.

Findings and caveats of the study: Patients and controls shared some 30 CD8+ CDR3 sequences, highly expressed in patients.

Material: sorted CD4+, CD8+, or CD8+CD57+ T cells (not recorded which) from PBMCs. The clonotype was recovered from a human donor in good health, serving as a control.

The CDR3 loop is CASSLTADEQYL. As DNA, the CDR3 is TGTGCCAGCAGCTTGACAGCGGACGAGCAGTACTTG. The chain is built from TRBV7-3 and TRBJ2-7, with D perhaps assigned TRBD1 or TRBD2 (5 bases each). Between the trimmed V and J ends, which lost 3 bases and 5 bases, there was a span of 8 bases. Germline V gene data show CDR1 as SGHTA and CDR2 as FQGTGA. CDR3 length: 12 residues.